Below are 5 T cell receptor beta chains sequenced from a single sample in a study of CD8 T cells in seronegative destructive rheumatoid arthritis. Data came from immunoSEQ multiplex PCR; TCRdb stores just in-frame clones and leaves some out. The sample has 10,000 to 15,000 clones, roughly four fifths seen once. The sequenced sample was CD8+ T cells from blood. The receptors come from a woman aged 25 to 55 with seronegative destructive rheumatoid arthritis.

The chain uses TRBV5-1 and TRBJ2-5, with 8 positions matching TRBD1. Germline lookup yields CDR1 SGHRS and CDR2 YFSETQ. V lost 1 base to trimming and J lost 5 bases; unmatched junction nucleotides: 7. This CDR3 spans 15 amino acids. The CDR3 region is CASSLLNRGSETQYF. CDR3 bases: TGCGCCAGCAGCTTGTTGAACAGGGGGTCTGAGACCCAGTACTTC.

The J gene is TRBJ1-6, the V gene TRBV5-5; TRBD1 agrees at 9 bases. The CDR3 totals 14 residues. The trim removed 4 bases at V and 9 bases at J, leaving 5 bases unmatched. Germline-derived CDR1 and CDR2 are SGHKS and YYEKEE (reference sequence). The CDR3 sequence is CASSLTGGSSPLHF. In nucleotides, the CDR3 is TGTGCCAGCAGCCTGACAGGGGGTAGTTCACCCCTCCACTTT.

The chain links TRBV29-1 to TRBJ1-2; D is perhaps TRBD1 (5 bases). Trimming pared 7 bases from V and 7 bases from J, leaving 28 bases between. The CDR3 loop spans 16 amino acids. Per the germline V gene, CDR1 is SQVTM and CDR2 is ANQGSEA. CDR3 residues: CSAPNVGAPGVGGYTF. Here the CDR3 DNA reads TGCAGCGCTCCTAATGTTGGGGCTCCCGGTGTTGGTGGCTACACCTTC. The full variable domain, its missing parts supplied by reference TRBV29-1 and TRBJ1-2, is SAVISQKPSRDICQRGTSLTIQCQVDSQVTMMFWYRQQPGQSLTLIATANQGSEATYESGFVIDKFPISRPNLTFSTLTVSNMSPEDSSIYLCSAPNVGAPGVGGYTFGSGTRLTVV.

The chain couples TRBV7-9 to TRBJ1-4; no definite D call. Trimming cost V 5 bases and J 3 bases, with 13 bases left between them. Germline loops: CDR1 SEHNR, CDR2 FQNEAQ (reference sequence). There are 15 residues in the CDR3. The CDR3 DNA reads as TGTGCCAGCAGCCCCAAAGTAGAAGCTAATGAAAAACTGTTTTTT. Translated: CASSPKVEANEKLFF. The variable domain in full, with the rest retrieved from reference TRBV7-9 and TRBJ1-4, is DTGVSQNPRHKITKRGQNVTFRCDPISEHNRLYWYRQTLGQGPEFLTYFQNEAQLEKSRLLSDRFSAERPKGSFSTLEIQRTEQGDSAMYLCASSPKVEANEKLFFGSGTQLSVL.

This clone showed up just once. The chain employs TRBV13 and TRBJ2-3; tentative D call: TRBD2 (5 bases). Germline V lookup: CDR1 PRHDT, CDR2 FYEKMQ (reference sequence). The CDR3 extends over 18 amino acids. The germline V and J ends were trimmed by 5 bases and 3 bases, with 24 bases remaining between them. The CDR3 loop reads CASSPPWEPGMGTDTQYF. CDR3 sequence (DNA): TGTGCCAGCAGCCCCCCCTGGGAGCCGGGAATGGGAACAGATACGCAGTATTTT.